This note documents a single T cell receptor beta chain sequence. This sample is part of a study of blood T cell repertoires in COVID-19. About the research overall: Samples came from the United States, Italy and Spain, spanning acute and convalescent COVID-19.

Per the original data handling: Amplification of reference gene primers provided the estimated nucleated cell counts. Here immunoSEQ multiplex PCR was the method, and the copy in TCRdb shows in-frame clones only, minus some. V and J calls and clone size are as listed in that table; D and trimming were resolved from the DNA. The sample lists some 31,000 clones; roughly 89% were seen once. The receptor was isolated from a man aged 65-85 years with active COVID-19. Sequences were obtained from peripheral blood.

The CDR3 DNA reads TGCGCCAGCAACCTACCTAGCGGGAGCGTCGAGCAGTACTTC. This translates into CASNLPSGSVEQYF. The chain carries TRBV10-1 and TRBJ2-7; the match to TRBD2 covers 10 bases. The CDR3 covers 14 residues. The germline gives CDR1 WNHNN, CDR2 SYGVQD (reference sequence). The ends lost 7 bases at V and 6 bases at J; junction bases unmatched: 9.